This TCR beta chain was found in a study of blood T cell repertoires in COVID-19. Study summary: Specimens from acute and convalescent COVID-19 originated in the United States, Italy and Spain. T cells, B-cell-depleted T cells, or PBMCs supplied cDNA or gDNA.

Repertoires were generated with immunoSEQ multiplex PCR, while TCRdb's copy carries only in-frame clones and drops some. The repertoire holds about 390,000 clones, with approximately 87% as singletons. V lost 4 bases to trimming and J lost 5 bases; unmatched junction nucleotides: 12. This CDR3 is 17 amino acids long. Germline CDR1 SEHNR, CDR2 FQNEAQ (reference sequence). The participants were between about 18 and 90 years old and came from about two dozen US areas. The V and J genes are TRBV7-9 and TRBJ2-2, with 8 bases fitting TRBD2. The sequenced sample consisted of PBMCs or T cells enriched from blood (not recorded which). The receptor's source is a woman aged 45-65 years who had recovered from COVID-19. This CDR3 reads CASSSTLSGGRTGELFF. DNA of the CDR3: TGTGCCAGCAGCTCGACCCTGAGCGGGGGAAGGACCGGGGAGCTGTTTTTT. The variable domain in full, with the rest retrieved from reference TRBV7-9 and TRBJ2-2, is DTGVSQNPRHKITKRGQNVTFRCDPISEHNRLYWYRQTLGQGPEFLTYFQNEAQLEKSRLLSDRFSAERPKGSFSTLEIQRTEQGDSAMYLCASSSTLSGGRTGELFFGEGSRLTVL.